This TCR beta chain came from a study of cytomegalovirus exposure and HLA in healthy donors. CDR3 length: 14 residues. Germline assignment: CDR1 SGDLS and CDR2 YYNGEE. V shed 3 bases and J shed 6 bases, with 14 bases lying between them. Both 60 Vbeta primers and 13 Jbeta primers went into the PCR. Repertoires were generated with immunoSEQ multiplex PCR, while TCRdb's copy carries only in-frame clones and drops some. Among 150,000 to 200,000 clones listed, about three quarters were seen once. The sample consisted of PBMCs. The V gene is TRBV9, the J gene TRBJ2-3; D may be TRBD1 (6 bases). The sequence came from a man under 40 in good health and CMV-seropositive. The CDR3 loop reads CASSDHERGDTQYF. Here the CDR3 DNA reads TGTGCCAGCAGCGACCATGAGAGGGGGGATACGCAGTATTTT.